These 5 T cell receptor beta chains were sequenced from one sample in a study of technical replicates of blood from a handful of donors. The data were produced by immunoSEQ multiplex PCR, yet TCRdb's version contains in-frame clones alone and is incomplete. The sample yields over 60,000 clones, 93% seen once. Sequencing was done on a sample of T cells isolated from PBMCs. The source is a human donor in good health.

This chain links TRBV10-1 with TRBJ1-4, with 7 bases lining up with TRBD1. The CDR3 contains 13 residues. V lost 2 bases to trimming and J lost 10 bases; unmatched junction nucleotides: 4. Per the germline V gene, CDR1 is WNHNN and CDR2 is SYGVQD (reference sequence). The CDR3 nucleotides are TGCGCCAGCAGTGAGACCAGACAGGGAAAACTGTTTTTT. Residues: CASSETRQGKLFF.

The J gene is TRBJ1-2, the V gene TRBV19; no clear D. The CDR3 runs to 14 residues. Trimming left V 8 bases short and J 7 bases short, with 20 bases between. Germline V gene sequence: CDR1 LNHDA, CDR2 SQIVND (reference sequence). CDR3 bases: TGTGCCAGTGCCTATAGGAGGAAGGGTATTGGCTACACCTTC. Its protein product is CASAYRRKGIGYTF.

This sequence joins TRBV6-5 and TRBJ2-7; D remains ambiguous. CDR1 is MNHEY, CDR2 SVGAGI, per germline. Trimming shortened V by 0 bases and J by 7 bases, and 4 bases separated the two germline ends. The CDR3 spans 11 residues. This CDR3 is CASSYSTEQYF. CDR3 DNA: TGTGCCAGCAGTTACTCGACTGAGCAGTACTTC.

The V call is TRBV11-2, the J call TRBJ1-2, with D tentatively TRBD1 (6 bases). The CDR3 has 13 residues. Deletions cut 2 bases from V and 7 bases from J, with 11 bases between. Germline V lookup: CDR1 SGHAT, CDR2 FQNNGV. The CDR3 DNA sequence: TGTGCCAGCAGCTTATTGGGGGCGTTTGGCTACACCTTC. Residues: CASSLLGAFGYTF.

The CDR3 region is CASRSSGGSYNEQFF. As DNA, the CDR3 is TGTGCCAGCAGGTCTAGCGGGGGATCCTACAATGAGCAGTTCTTC. The chain combines TRBV7-3 with TRBJ2-1, with TRBD2 matching over 10 bases. Germline V gene lookup returns CDR1 SGHTA and CDR2 FQGTGA. Trimming took 6 bases from V and 1 from J; bases not matched to a gene: 3. CDR3 size: 15 residues.